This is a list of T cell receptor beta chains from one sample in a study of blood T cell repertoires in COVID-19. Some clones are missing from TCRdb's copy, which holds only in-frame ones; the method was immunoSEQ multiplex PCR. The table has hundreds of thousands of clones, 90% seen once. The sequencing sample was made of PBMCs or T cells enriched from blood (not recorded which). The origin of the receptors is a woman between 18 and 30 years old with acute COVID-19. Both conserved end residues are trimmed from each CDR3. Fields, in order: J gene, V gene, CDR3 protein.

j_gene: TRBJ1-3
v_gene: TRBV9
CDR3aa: ASALSGNTIY

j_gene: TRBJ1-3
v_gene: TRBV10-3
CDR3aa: AIRPGTDSGNTIY

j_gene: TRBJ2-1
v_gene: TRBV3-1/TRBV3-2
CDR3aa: ASSHPGTGGPVAGRLSYNEQF

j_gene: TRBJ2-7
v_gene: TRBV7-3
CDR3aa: ASSFLIPPGLAQWGYEQY

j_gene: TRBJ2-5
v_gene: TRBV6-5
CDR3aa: ASSYTGQDETQY

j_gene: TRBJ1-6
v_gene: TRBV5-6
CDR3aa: ASSLPGRYNSPLH

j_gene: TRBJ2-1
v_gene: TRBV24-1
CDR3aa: ATSDFNAGGFYNEQF

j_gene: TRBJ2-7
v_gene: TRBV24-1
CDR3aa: ATSDPSDPYEQY

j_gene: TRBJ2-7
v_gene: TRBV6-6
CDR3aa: ATQLSRGSYEQY

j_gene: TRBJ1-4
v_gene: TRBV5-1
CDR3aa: ASSLDRVREKLF

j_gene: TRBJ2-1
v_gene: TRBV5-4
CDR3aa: ASSLDPSSYNEQF

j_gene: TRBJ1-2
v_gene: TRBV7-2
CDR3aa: ASSLEEGGYT

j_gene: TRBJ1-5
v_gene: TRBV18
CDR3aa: ASSPAWQGYSNQPQH

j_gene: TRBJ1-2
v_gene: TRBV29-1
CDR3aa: SVEDGTGRYGYT

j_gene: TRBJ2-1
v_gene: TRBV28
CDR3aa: ASSYTGREF

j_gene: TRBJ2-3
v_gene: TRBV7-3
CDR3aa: ASSAGTSGTDTQY

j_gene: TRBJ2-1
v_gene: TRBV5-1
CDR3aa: ASSLEGAQGYNEQF

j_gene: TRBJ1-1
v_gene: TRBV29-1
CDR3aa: SFHPGGTEAF

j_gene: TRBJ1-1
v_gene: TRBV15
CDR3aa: ATSRGKGVNTEAF

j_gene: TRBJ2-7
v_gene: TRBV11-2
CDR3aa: ASSLDLDGSSYEQY

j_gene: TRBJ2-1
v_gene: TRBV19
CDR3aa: ASSMTGIGGEQF

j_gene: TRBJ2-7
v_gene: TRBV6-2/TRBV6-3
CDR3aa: ASSYSSLAYEQY

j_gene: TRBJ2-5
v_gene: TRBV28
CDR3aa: ASSFGGTRQETQY

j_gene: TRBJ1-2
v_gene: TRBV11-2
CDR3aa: ASSSDRGRGYT

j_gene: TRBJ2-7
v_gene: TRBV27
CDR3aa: ASSSSRVYEQY

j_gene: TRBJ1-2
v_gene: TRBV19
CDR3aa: ASSISQGAANYGYT

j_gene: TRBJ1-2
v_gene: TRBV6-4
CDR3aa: ASRGLWGGYGYT

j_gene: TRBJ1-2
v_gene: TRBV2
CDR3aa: ASSEEPGNGYT

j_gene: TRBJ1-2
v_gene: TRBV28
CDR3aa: ASSPHRGGVNYGYT

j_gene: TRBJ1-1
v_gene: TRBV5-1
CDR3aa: ASSLAWNTEAF

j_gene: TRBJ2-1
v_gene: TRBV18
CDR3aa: ASRRAGGQNEQF

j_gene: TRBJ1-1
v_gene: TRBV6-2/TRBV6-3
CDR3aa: ASSYRTGRTEAF

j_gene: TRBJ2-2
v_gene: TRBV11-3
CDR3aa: ASIGQGSSINTGELF

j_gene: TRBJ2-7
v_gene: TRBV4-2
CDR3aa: ASSQEEREAWGVEQY

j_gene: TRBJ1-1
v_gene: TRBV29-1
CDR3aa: SIREQGVGRTEAF

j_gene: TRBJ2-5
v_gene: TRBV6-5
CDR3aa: ASSYAGGNQETQY

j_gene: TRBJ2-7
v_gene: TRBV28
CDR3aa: ASRAGISYEQY

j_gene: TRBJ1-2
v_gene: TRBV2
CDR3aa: ASRDRRAVGGYT

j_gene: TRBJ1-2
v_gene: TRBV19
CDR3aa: ASSPQSQNYGYT

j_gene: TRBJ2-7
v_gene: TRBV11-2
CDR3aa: ASSLVEGGGAYEQY

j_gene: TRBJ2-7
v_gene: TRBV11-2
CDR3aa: ASSLGTSGTHEQY

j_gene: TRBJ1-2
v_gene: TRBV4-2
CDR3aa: ASSQDREGRYT

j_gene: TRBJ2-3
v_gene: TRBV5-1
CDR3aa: ASRAGPGTDTQY

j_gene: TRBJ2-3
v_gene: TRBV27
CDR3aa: ASSVGTGGETQY

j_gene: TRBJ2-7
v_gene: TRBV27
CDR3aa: ASSLGLAGSYEQY

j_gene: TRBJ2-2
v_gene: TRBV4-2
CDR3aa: ASSPTTRSGELF

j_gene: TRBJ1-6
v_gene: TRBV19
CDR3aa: ASSSQLNSPLH

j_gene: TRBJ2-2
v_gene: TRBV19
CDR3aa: ASSMDYNTGELF

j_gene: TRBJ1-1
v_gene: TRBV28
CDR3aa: ASSVGQNTEAF

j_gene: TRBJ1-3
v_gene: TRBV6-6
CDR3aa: ASKEKFLDTIY